This T cell receptor beta chain emerged from a study of human T cells and chemical hapten exposure (dated by TCRdb to the early 2020s). About the study as a whole: For sensitization, 2% DPC in acetone was applied to a roughly 2 cm by roughly 2 cm area of upper inner arm skin. Throughout the roughly 25-week study period, patients were also given weekly therapeutic DPC doses on the scalp. Patch testing was done on the upper back using Finn chambers containing 0.01% DPC, and results were scored after 6 days according to International Contact Dermatitis Research Group standards. The patient cohort, mostly female, included alopecia areata with under or over 50% scalp involvement, alopecia totalis and alopecia universalis. Libraries were pooled for sequencing, and variation in per-sample TCR yields was attributed mainly to small differences in library volumes within the pool. Peripheral blood TCR repertoire changes were tracked in vivo in alopecia patients during primary and secondary sensitization to the hapten diphenylcyclopropenone (DPC). Blood samples were taken from patients before sensitization (week 0) and then at 2, 6 and about 24 weeks after DPC sensitization. Blood for TCR sequencing was provided by twenty-nine alopecia patients at one to four time points (pre-sensitization, 2, 6 and 24 weeks).

The library was produced with RACE. These reads were obtained on a NextSeq 500. During library preparation, unique molecular identifiers were attached to individual cDNA molecules so that TCRs could be counted quantitatively and reproducibly. Each blood RNA sample was used to sequence both TCR alpha and TCR beta chains. Regarding the original processing steps: Samples had a median of about 96,000 TCRs, with a range from roughly 23,224 to 700,000. The Decombinator software suite was used to annotate the V, J and CDR3 of the TCR reads. For PS versus PT1 abundance plots, all samples were subsampled to the same number of TCRs (28,000). Expanded TCRs were defined as absent before sensitization and observed at least eight times at the 2-week time point. TCRdb reanalyzed the raw reads on its own, using fastp at Q25 for trimming and MiXCR for clone calling, and kept in-frame beta chains. One record per CDR3 amino acid sequence lists the most common genes and DNA. These V and J calls originate from TCRdb's pipeline instead of the authors' own analysis. This sample holds about 26,000 distinct CDR3 sequences; roughly 9.4% were observed only once. 6.6% of the sample comes from the top ten.

This clonotype has a count of ten or more. Its antigen remains undetermined. There are no base qualities to consult, and no much larger clone falls within one base. V sheds 3 bases and J sheds 8 bases, leaving 10 bases between their ends. The CDR3, cysteine through phenylalanine, is 12 amino acids long. Only the CDR3 region is kept as DNA, spanning 36 bases read in frame from base 1. The sample's time point label, decoded: patch test 2, 6 weeks after DPC sensitization. This specimen's treatment or condition label, interpreted: therapeutic diphenylcyclopropenone sensitization with weekly scalp DPC. Blood at each patch-test visit was drawn before the patch test was applied. To be eligible, patients had to be aged 18 to 70, diagnosed with alopecia and judged suitable for DPC therapy, while pregnant patients were excluded. Unfractionated whole blood was collected in Tempus Blood RNA tubes, and total RNA was extracted from that blood.

Study-wide conclusions, independent of this receptor: After repeated subsampling, the strength of the expansion versus patch-test correlation and the threshold at which it became significant changed. No change with DPC sensitization was found in the number of TCRs above 1 in 1000 frequency, and no evidence of global repertoire structure alterations was found. Patch test score correlated positively with the number of PT1 expanded TCRs, reaching significance at thresholds 8, 16 and 32 but not at 4. Because all patients had alopecia, a presumed autoimmune disease, the immune response of the patients might differ from that of healthy individuals. Expanded TCRs formed significantly more large CDR3 similarity clusters than pre-sensitization or healthy control sets, consistent with antigen-driven responses.

The rearranged chain carries TRBV12-3 or TRBV12-4 and TRBJ1-1; the D gene is perhaps TRBD1, on 6 matching bases. The sequence was obtained from a man in his thirties or forties with alopecia areata. Some clones in this sample may be carry-over from other donors' samples. The sequencing used whole blood, collected in connection with sensitization to the hapten diphenylcyclopropenone (DPC). The CDR3 loop reads CASSFSGGEAFF. In nucleotides, the sequence is TGTGCCAGCAGTTTTTCCGGGGGCGAAGCTTTCTTT.